The 3 T cell receptor beta chains listed next were all sequenced from one sample in a study of blood T cell repertoires in COVID-19. The method was immunoSEQ multiplex PCR; TCRdb's version includes in-frame clones alone and lacks a portion of them. The table records a few hundred thousand clones, 80% to 90% of them present only once. Material for sequencing was PBMCs or T cells enriched from blood (not recorded which). Receptors were obtained from a woman aged 40 to 50 with acute COVID-19.

This rearrangement joins TRBV6-5 to TRBJ2-2, with D possibly TRBD2 on 6 matching bases. This CDR3 contains 15 residues. V gave up 0 bases and J gave up 2 bases, with 7 bases separating them. CDR1 and CDR2 (germline): MNHEY, SVGAGI. The CDR3 bases are TGTGCCAGCAGTTACTCGGGGACTAACACCGGGGAGCTGTTTTTT. Translating gives CASSYSGTNTGELFF.

The V and J genes are TRBV18 and TRBJ1-2, with 8 bases fitting TRBD1. With 4 bases clipped from V and 7 bases from J, the junction kept 14 bases outside the gene matches. The CDR3 is 16 residues long. Germline lookup yields CDR1 KGHSH and CDR2 LQKENI. The CDR3 loop is CASSLRDRIISSGYTF. CDR3 DNA sequence: TGTGCCAGCTCACTCCGGGACAGGATTATCTCGAGTGGCTACACCTTC.

This chain connects TRBV28 to TRBJ2-7; D remains ambiguous. The CDR3 loop spans 13 amino acids. Germline lookup yields CDR1 MDHEN and CDR2 SYDVKM. Trimming removed 4 bases from V and 1 base from J, with 8 bases in between. The DNA for the CDR3 is TGTGCCAGCAGTTGGTACAAATCCTACGAGCAGTACTTC. This sequence encodes CASSWYKSYEQYF.